This T cell receptor beta chain was recovered during a study of blood T cell repertoires in COVID-19. Clones were read by immunoSEQ multiplex PCR, and TCRdb kept only the in-frame ones, dropping some. The sample yields more than 300,000 clones, approximately 90% seen once. Adults between roughly 18 and 89 years of age took part from under 30 US areas. Participants reported their clinical history, and cohort assignment relied on those reports. In germline, CDR1 is SGHVS, CDR2 FNYEAQ. CDR3 length: 16 residues. J lost 2 bases, V lost 5 bases, and 6 bases had no gene match. The rearrangement links TRBV7-6 to TRBJ2-5; 12 bases fit TRBD2. The receptor was isolated from a woman aged 18-29 years who had recovered from COVID-19. Sequencing used PBMCs or T cells enriched from blood (not recorded which). The CDR3: CASSATSGGIQETQYF. DNA for the CDR3: TGTGCCAGCAGCGCAACTAGCGGGGGGATTCAAGAGACCCAGTACTTC.